Each of the 20 T cell receptor beta chains below was sequenced from the same sample in a study of shared clonotypes between healthy human individuals. Selected positively for CCR7 and CD45RO-negative, naive CD8 cells excluded terminally differentiated effector memory CD45RA+ cells. Here immunoSEQ multiplex PCR was the method, and the copy in TCRdb shows in-frame clones only, minus some. Here the sample spans some 1,900,000 clones, about 95% being singletons. Sequencing was performed on naive CD8+ T cells sorted from blood. These receptors came from a man between 18 and 29 years old in good health.

This rearrangement joins TRBV27 to TRBJ2-5, with 11 positions matching TRBD2. This CDR3 has 16 amino acids. V shed 6 bases, J shed 4 bases, and the junction held 10 bases outside the gene matches. Per germline, CDR1 MNHEY and CDR2 SMNVEV (reference sequence). CDR3 in amino acids: CASSWGTGLAGETQYF. CDR3 in DNA: TGTGCCAGCAGCTGGGGCACTGGACTAGCGGGAGAGACCCAGTACTTC.

Concerning this clone itself: In the same sample, other DNA sequences code for this CDR3. This chain connects TRBV6-1 to TRBJ2-7; 7 nucleotides agree with TRBD1. The V and J ends lost 2 bases and 2 bases, in that order; junction bases with no gene match: 6. The germline V gene encodes CDR1 MNHNS and CDR2 SASEGT. The CDR3 length is 15 residues. The CDR3 bases are TGTGCCAGCAGTGAACCGGGGACAGTCGCCTACGAGCAGTACTTC. This sequence encodes CASSEPGTVAYEQYF.

The chain recombines TRBV27 with TRBJ1-2; 7 bases fit TRBD1. The germline V gene encodes CDR1 MNHEY and CDR2 SMNVEV (reference sequence). J was trimmed by 3 bases and V by 2 bases; bases with no gene match: 6. The CDR3 length is 15 residues. In DNA, the CDR3 is TGTGCCAGCAGTTTAACTGAAACAGGGGACTATGGCTACACCTTC. It translates to CASSLTETGDYGYTF.

The chain links TRBV30 to TRBJ1-1, with a possible D match to TRBD1 (5 bases). Germline values: CDR1 GTSNPN, CDR2 SVGIG (reference sequence). CDR3 length equals 11 residues. V dropped 4 bases and J dropped 5 bases, with 8 bases sitting between them. CDR3 DNA: TGTGCCTGGACAGGGCGAACTGAAGCTTTCTTT. Translation: CAWTGRTEAFF.

A note on this clone: Within the sample, other DNA sequences also encode this same CDR3. This chain connects TRBV7-9 to TRBJ1-1; D gene unclear. This CDR3 region has 12 residues. Deletions cut 5 bases from V and 3 bases from J, with 7 bases between. Germline V lookup: CDR1 SEHNR, CDR2 FQNEAQ (reference sequence). The CDR3 sequence is CASSLGYTEAFF. The CDR3 DNA is TGTGCCAGCAGCCTCGGATACACTGAAGCTTTCTTT.

The V gene is TRBV5-5, the J gene TRBJ2-7; 7 positions match TRBD1. V was clipped by 5 bases and J by 3 bases; unmatched bases: 8. In germline, CDR1 is SGHKS, CDR2 YYEKEE (reference sequence). There are 14 residues in the CDR3. This CDR3 reads CASRDRDRYYEQYF. The CDR3 DNA follows: TGTGCCAGCAGGGACCGGGACAGATACTACGAGCAGTACTTC. Full variable domain (outside the CDR3, taken from reference TRBV5-5 and TRBJ2-7): DAGVTQSPTHLIKTRGQQVTLRCSPISGHKSVSWYQQVLGQGPQFIFQYYEKEERGRGNFPDRFSARQFPNYSSELNVNALLLGDSALYLCASRDRDRYYEQYFGPGTRLTVT.

This chain links TRBV5-6 with TRBJ2-3; 11 positions agree with TRBD2. Germline-derived CDR1 and CDR2 are SGHDT and YYEEEE. The CDR3 is 14 residues long. V was pared by 4 bases and J by 6 bases, with 4 bases of the junction left unmatched. The CDR3 spells CASSMTSGIDTQYF. Here the CDR3 DNA reads TGTGCCAGCAGCATGACTAGCGGGATTGATACGCAGTATTTT.

The rearrangement uses TRBV9 and TRBJ2-1; D is undetermined. V lost 0 bases to trimming and J lost 4 bases, with 8 bases between them. The CDR3 is 14 amino acids. Germline CDR1 SGDLS, CDR2 YYNGEE. The CDR3 sequence is CASSVAIGYNEQFF. DNA of the CDR3: TGTGCCAGCAGCGTAGCGATCGGGTACAATGAGCAGTTCTTC.

The rearrangement links TRBV7-3 to TRBJ2-1; unclear D gene. Germline CDR1 and CDR2: SGHTA and FQGTGA. This CDR3 is 12 amino acids long. Between the trimmed V and J ends, which lost 1 base and 7 bases, there was a span of 5 bases. The CDR3 loop is CASSLNGNEQFF. DNA for the CDR3: TGTGCCAGCAGCTTAAATGGAAATGAGCAGTTCTTC.

V and J are TRBV4-3 and TRBJ2-7; D remains ambiguous. The germline gives CDR1 LGHNA, CDR2 YSLEER. The CDR3 has 15 amino acids. The V gene lost 0 bases and the J gene lost 0 bases, with 9 bases spanning the gap. CDR3 DNA: TGCGCCAGCAGCCAAGATTTCGTCCCCTCCTACGAGCAGTACTTC. It translates to CASSQDFVPSYEQYF.

The CDR3 DNA reads TGCGCCAGCAGTCCCTCCCCGGGACTAGCGGGGGCCCGCGAGCAGTACTTC. Translating it yields CASSPSPGLAGAREQYF. The chain combines TRBV4-1 with TRBJ2-7; 14 nucleotides agree with TRBD2. After removal of 6 bases from V and 6 bases from J, the junction contained 13 bases not matched to a gene. There are 17 residues in the CDR3. Germline assignment: CDR1 MGHRA and CDR2 YSYEKL.

V and J are TRBV5-5 and TRBJ2-7; TRBD2 matches 12 bases. This CDR3 is built from 14 residues. Trimming at V came to 4 bases and at J to 3 bases, leaving 2 bases not matched to a gene. Germline CDR1 and CDR2: SGHKS and YYEKEE (reference sequence). The chain's CDR3 is CASSPSGRDYEQYF. The CDR3 bases are TGTGCCAGCAGCCCTAGCGGGAGGGACTACGAGCAGTACTTC.

The rearrangement joins TRBV5-1 to TRBJ1-1; 11 positions agree with TRBD1. This CDR3 is 16 amino acids long. CDR1 SGHRS and CDR2 YFSETQ come from the germline V gene. With V trimmed by 2 bases and J by 7 bases, 10 bases remained unmatched. In DNA, the CDR3 is TGCGCCAGCAGCTTCCGGGGACAGGGGGAAATTATTGAAGCTTTCTTT. Its translation: CASSFRGQGEIIEAFF.

V gene TRBV28 combines with J gene TRBJ2-1; D perhaps matches TRBD2 (6 bases). The CDR3 consists of 14 residues. CDR1 is MDHEN, CDR2 SYDVKM, per germline. The V end was cut by 3 bases, the J end by 1 base, with 7 bases between. The CDR3 loop reads CASSFGGSYNEQFF. DNA for the CDR3: TGTGCCAGCAGTTTCGGGGGATCCTACAATGAGCAGTTCTTC.

The genes are TRBV2 and TRBJ2-2; D is undetermined. This CDR3 has 17 residues. The V end lost 6 bases, the J end lost 0 bases, and 17 bases lay between the germline ends. The germline CDR1 and CDR2 sequences are SNHLY and FYNNEI. CDR3 amino acids: CASSDPYNYANTGELFF. The CDR3 DNA reads TGTGCCAGCAGCGACCCCTACAATTACGCGAACACCGGGGAGCTGTTTTTT.

The rearrangement uses TRBV5-8 and TRBJ1-6; D is unresolved. Trimming took off 0 bases at V and 9 bases at J, with 7 bases between the two ends. Germline loops: CDR1 SGHTS, CDR2 YDEGEE. This CDR3 spans 13 amino acids. CDR3 DNA: TGTGCCAGCAGCTTGGGTGGAGGTTCACCCCTCCACTTT. Amino acid sequence: CASSLGGGSPLHF.

The genes are TRBV4-1 and TRBJ2-1; D may match TRBD1 or TRBD2 (5 bases each). CDR1 is MGHRA, CDR2 YSYEKL, per germline. The length of the CDR3 is 15 residues. Between the trimmed V and J ends, which lost 4 bases and 5 bases, there was a span of 15 bases. The CDR3 sequence: CASSPPGLGDNEQFF. The DNA of the CDR3 is TGCGCCAGCAGCCCCCCGGGGCTGGGGGACAATGAGCAGTTCTTC.

The chain employs TRBV29-1 and TRBJ2-3, with TRBD2 matching 14 bases. Per the germline V gene, CDR1 is SQVTM and CDR2 is ANQGSEA. V shed 6 bases, J shed 6 bases, and the junction held 8 bases outside the gene matches. The CDR3 covers 15 residues. The CDR3 region is CSVAGTSGSFDTQYF. CDR3 coding DNA: TGCAGCGTAGCCGGGACTAGCGGGAGTTTTGATACGCAGTATTTT.

The chain links TRBV7-9 to TRBJ1-2; possible D gene TRBD1, 5 bases. V dropped 1 base and J dropped 4 bases, with 16 bases sitting between them. This CDR3 region has 16 residues. Germline assignment: CDR1 SEHNR and CDR2 FQNEAQ (reference sequence). CDR3 region: CASSLVLGDHGYGYTF. Here the CDR3 DNA reads TGTGCCAGCAGCTTAGTTTTGGGGGATCATGGCTATGGCTACACCTTC.

This clone has just one count. Additional DNA sequences in this sample encode the identical CDR3. The chain links TRBV5-1 to TRBJ2-7, with 13 bases aligning to TRBD2. Germline lookup yields CDR1 SGHRS and CDR2 YFSETQ. The junction had 4 bases not matched to a gene; V was cut back by 4 bases and J by 3 bases. The CDR3 runs 15 residues. The DNA for the CDR3 is TGCGCCAGCAGCCTGGGGACTAGCGGGAACTACGAGCAGTACTTC. Its translation is CASSLGTSGNYEQYF. Looking up the rest from reference TRBV5-1 and TRBJ2-7 gives the full variable domain: KAGVTQTPRYLIKTRGQQVTLSCSPISGHRSVSWYQQTPGQGLQFLFEYFSETQRNKGNFPGRFSGRQFSNSRSEMNVSTLELGDSALYLCASSLGTSGNYEQYFGPGTRLTVT.